The rows below give T cell receptor beta chains drawn from one sample of a study of OX40 agonist ivuxolimab in advanced cancers. The method was immunoSEQ multiplex PCR; TCRdb's version includes in-frame clones alone and lacks a portion of them. The sample consists of tens of thousands of clones, around 84% of them appearing once. The material was CD4+ or CD8+ T cells sorted from blood, obtained in a trial of the OX40 agonist ivuxolimab. Receptor source: an adult with an advanced solid tumor such as melanoma, head and neck, liver or kidney cancer. The CDR3 runs from the conserved cysteine through the conserved F or W. The D gene is left open where the match is weak. Not every row has a clone size; where given, it reads once, few, many or a size class.

TRBV7-9	.	.	TRBJ2-7	CASSFGQGGFYEQYF	TGTGCCAGCAGCTTTGGACAGGGAGGGTTCTACGAGCAGTACTTC
TRBV7-7	TRBD1	.	TRBJ2-1	CASSLDREYNEQFF	TGTGCTAGCAGCTTAGACAGGGAGTACAATGAGCAGTTCTTC
TRBV7-3	.	.	TRBJ2-2	CASSHRSGLNTGELFF	TGTGCCAGCAGCCATCGGTCGGGACTTAACACCGGGGAGCTGTTTTTT
TRBV9	.	.	TRBJ2-7	CASSGRPDVLYEQYF	TGTGCCAGCAGCGGCCGCCCAGACGTACTCTACGAGCAGTACTTC
TRBV6-1	TRBD1	.	TRBJ2-1	CASYRQGRSDEQFF	TGTGCCAGCTATCGACAGGGTAGGAGCGATGAGCAGTTCTTC
TRBV7-3	.	.	TRBJ2-1	CASSLRQARSVTSYNEQFF	TGTGCCAGCAGCTTAAGACAGGCGAGGTCGGTTACCTCCTACAATGAGCAGTTCTTC
TRBV18	.	.	TRBJ1-4	CASSLYNEKLFF	TGTGCCAGCTCATTATATAATGAAAAACTGTTTTTT
TRBV7-2	.	.	TRBJ2-1	CASSPGTPRGEQFF	TGTGCCAGCAGCCCCGGAACCCCTCGGGGTGAGCAGTTCTTC
TRBV11-3	TRBD1	.	TRBJ2-7	CASSRTGGPISEQYF	TGTGCCAGCAGCCGTACAGGGGGCCCTATATCGGAGCAGTACTTC
TRBV5-5	.	.	TRBJ1-3	CASSLTGRVGNTIYF	TGTGCCAGCAGCTTGACAGGGCGAGTTGGAAACACCATATATTTT
TRBV5-4	.	.	TRBJ2-3	CASSFRRSSTDTQYF	TGTGCCAGCAGCTTCCGCAGATCTAGCACAGATACGCAGTATTTT
TRBV7-2	.	.	TRBJ2-3	CASSLAGLGTDTQYF	TGTGCCAGCAGCTTAGCCGGACTCGGCACAGATACGCAGTATTTT
TRBV30	TRBD1	few	TRBJ1-1	CAWSRQGNTEAFF	TGTGCCTGGAGTCGACAGGGGAACACTGAAGCTTTCTTT
TRBV5-1	TRBD1	.	TRBJ1-4	CASSLGGRTGPNEKLFF	TGCGCCAGCAGCTTGGGGGGCCGGACAGGGCCGAATGAAAAACTGTTTTTT
TRBV11-2	TRBD2	.	TRBJ2-3	CASGATSGTNTQYF	TGTGCCAGCGGCGCGACTAGCGGGACTAATACGCAGTATTTT
TRBV11-2	.	.	TRBJ1-2	CASSSQGYGYTF	TGTGCCAGCAGCTCCCAAGGGTATGGCTACACCTTC
TRBV4-1	.	.	TRBJ1-5	CASSHGTGDHQPQHF	TGCGCCAGCAGCCACGGAACGGGAGACCATCAGCCCCAGCATTTT
TRBV6-5	.	.	TRBJ1-5	CASSWDGNQPQHF	TGTGCCAGCAGTTGGGACGGCAATCAGCCTCAGCATTTT
TRBV5-1	TRBD2	.	TRBJ2-1	CASSLSSGNFNEQFF	TGCGCCAGCAGCTTGTCTAGCGGGAATTTCAATGAGCAGTTCTTC
TRBV7-3	TRBD1	.	TRBJ2-2	CASSLYGTGWNTGELFF	TGTGCCAGCAGCTTATACGGGACAGGGTGGAACACCGGGGAGCTGTTTTTT
TRBV13	TRBD1	.	TRBJ2-5	CASSWTGLSETQYF	TGTGCCAGCAGCTGGACAGGGCTTTCCGAGACCCAGTACTTC
TRBV27	TRBD1	.	TRBJ2-1	CASSLMAGGNEQFF	TGTGCCAGCAGTTTAATGGCAGGGGGCAATGAGCAGTTCTTC
TRBV6-5	.	once	TRBJ2-3	CASSRSVGYTQYF	TGTGCCAGCAGCCGCTCAGTCGGCTATACGCAGTATTTT
TRBV6-1	.	once	TRBJ1-1	CASSEAGGTKRTEAFF	TGTGCCAGCAGTGAAGCTGGGGGGACTAAAAGAACTGAAGCTTTCTTT
TRBV30	.	.	TRBJ1-4	CAWSVQGEKLFF	TGTGCCTGGAGTGTACAAGGTGAAAAACTGTTTTTT
TRBV18	.	.	TRBJ2-1	CASSQFSYNEQFF	TGTGCCAGCTCGCAGTTCTCCTACAATGAGCAGTTCTTC
TRBV7-2	.	.	TRBJ2-5	CASSLRADQETQYF	TGTGCCAGCAGCCTAAGGGCAGACCAAGAGACCCAGTACTTC
TRBV7-2	TRBD1	.	TRBJ2-2	CASSSPSGQGITGELFF	TGTGCCAGCAGTTCCCCTTCGGGACAGGGAATCACCGGGGAGCTGTTTTTT
TRBV18	TRBD2	.	TRBJ2-5	CASSRSGSQETQYF	TGTGCCAGCTCCCGTAGCGGGTCCCAAGAGACCCAGTACTTC
TRBV6-1	TRBD1	.	TRBJ2-2	CASSLQGAGELFF	TGTGCCAGCAGCTTGCAGGGGGCCGGGGAGCTGTTTTTT
TRBV6-5	.	.	TRBJ1-4	CASSYRGAEKLFF	TGTGCCAGCAGTTACAGGGGTGCTGAAAAACTGTTTTTT
TRBV2	.	.	TRBJ1-5	CASSETGTNSNQPQHF	TGTGCCAGCAGTGAAACAGGAACCAATAGCAATCAGCCCCAGCATTTT
TRBV7-9	.	.	TRBJ2-7	CASSFRQSYEQYF	TGTGCCAGCAGCTTCAGACAGAGCTACGAGCAGTACTTC
TRBV4-1	.	.	TRBJ2-1	CASSQGFGYNEQFF	TGCGCCAGCAGCCAGGGCTTTGGGTACAATGAGCAGTTCTTC
TRBV14	.	few	TRBJ2-7	CASSPPYEQYF	TGTGCCAGCAGCCCCCCCTACGAGCAGTACTTC
TRBV2	TRBD2	.	TRBJ2-1	CASSFLLAGEQFF	TGTGCCAGCAGTTTTTTACTAGCGGGTGAGCAGTTCTTC
TRBV7-9	TRBD1	.	TRBJ1-2	CASSLGYRGKKDYGYTF	TGTGCCAGCAGCCTGGGATACAGGGGGAAGAAAGACTATGGCTACACCTTC
TRBV30	TRBD2	.	TRBJ2-2	CAWSVPGLAGTGELFF	TGTGCCTGGAGTGTTCCGGGACTAGCGGGTACCGGGGAGCTGTTTTTT
TRBV7-2	TRBD2	.	TRBJ2-2	CASSLGAGSGDGELFF	TGTGCCAGCAGCTTAGGAGCGGGGAGTGGGGACGGGGAGCTGTTTTTT
TRBV30	TRBD1	.	TRBJ1-4	CACTQGTGPPSPLF	TGTGCCTGTACACAGGGGACTGGACCCCCAAGCCCGCTTTTT
TRBV29-1	TRBD1	.	TRBJ1-1	CSVERGQGGTEAFF	TGCAGCGTTGAAAGAGGACAGGGCGGCACTGAAGCTTTCTTT
TRBV5-4	.	.	TRBJ1-2	CASSLRPGGYTF	TGTGCCAGCAGCTTGAGGCCCGGTGGCTACACCTTC
TRBV6-1	.	.	TRBJ1-6	CASAGTGDNSPLHF	TGTGCCAGTGCCGGGACGGGGGATAATTCACCCCTCCACTTT
TRBV6-5	.	few	TRBJ2-7	CASRTLAEPYEQYF	TGTGCCAGCAGAACCTTAGCGGAACCCTACGAGCAGTACTTC
TRBV6-5	.	.	TRBJ2-7	CASSLMRQSEQYF	TGTGCCAGCAGCCTCATGAGACAGTCCGAGCAGTACTTC